Presented here are 21 T cell receptor beta chains from one specimen sequenced in a study of T cell repertoires in cytomegalovirus infection. TCRdb redid the calling of the reads with MiXCR, one entry per CDR3 protein. The sample lists about 470,000 distinct CDR3 sequences; approximately 42% were seen once. Antigen specificity for these receptors is unknown. The sequences come from cultured PBMCs, collected from culture after CMV antigen stimulation. The receptor source for this set is a human donor in good health (CMV status not recorded). Some clones in this sample may be carry-over from other donors' samples.

J is TRBJ2-5 and V is TRBV12-3 or TRBV12-4; no firm D call. The V and J ends lost 1 base and 2 bases respectively, with 14 bases between them. CDR3 size: 16 residues. The CDR3 bases are TGTGCCAGCAGTTTAGTAGCACAGCGAGCGCAAGAGACCCAGTACTTC. This codes for CASSLVAQRAQETQYF.

This clonotype was observed a handful of times. In DNA, the CDR3 is TGTGCCAGCACCCGGGGCAATGACGAGCAGTACTTC. It specifies CASTRGNDEQYF. The V gene is TRBV12-3 or TRBV12-4, the J gene TRBJ2-7, with D perhaps TRBD1 or TRBD2 (5 bases each). The V end was cut by 7 bases, the J end by 5 bases, with 12 bases between. This CDR3 region has 12 residues.

The chain links TRBV7-2 to TRBJ1-1; D call uncertain. Germline-derived CDR1 and CDR2 are SGHTA and FQGNSA. Trimming cost V 5 bases and J 6 bases, with 10 bases left between them. The CDR3 has 12 amino acids. The CDR3 here is CASSPGAAEAFF. In nucleotides, the CDR3 is TGTGCCAGCAGCCCCGGAGCGGCTGAAGCTTTCTTT.

This clonotype has a handful of counts. The chain employs TRBV27 and TRBJ2-7, with a tentative D call TRBD2 (5 bases). V was pared by 8 bases and J by 7 bases, with 24 bases between. In germline, CDR1 is MNHEY, CDR2 SMNVEV (reference sequence). This CDR3 region has 15 residues. CDR3 protein: CASAPLYSPEGEQYF. As DNA, the CDR3 is TGTGCCAGCGCCCCTCTCTATTCTCCCGAGGGAGAGCAGTACTTC.

This clonotype was found a few times. The rearrangement links TRBV4-3 to TRBJ2-3, with 8 positions matching TRBD2. This CDR3 has 15 amino acids. V gave up 0 bases and J gave up 4 bases; unmatched junction bases: 3. Looked up from germline, CDR1 is LGHNA and CDR2 is YSLEER. The CDR3 sequence: CASSQDVGGADTQYF. As DNA, the CDR3 is TGCGCCAGCAGCCAAGATGTCGGGGGGGCAGATACGCAGTATTTT.

This clonotype was detected once. The V and J genes are TRBV12-5 and TRBJ2-3, with TRBD2 as a possible D gene (6 bases). CDR1 is LGHNT, CDR2 FRNRAP, per germline. The CDR3 is 15 residues long. Between the trimmed V and J ends, which lost 6 bases and 0 bases, there was a span of 13 bases. The CDR3 protein is CASGPLAPSTDTQYF. The CDR3 DNA reads as TGTGCTAGTGGCCCCCTAGCGCCTAGCACAGATACGCAGTATTTT.

The chain couples TRBV6-5 to TRBJ1-1, with 7 bases matching TRBD1. Per the germline V gene, CDR1 is MNHEY and CDR2 is SVGAGI. V was clipped by 6 bases and J by 6 bases; unmatched bases: 10. The CDR3 spans 14 residues. The CDR3 DNA is TGTGCCAGCAGCCGAGACAGGGTGGTGGCTGAAGCTTTCTTT. This gives the protein CASSRDRVVAEAFF.

This chain joins TRBV4-1 and TRBJ1-2, with TRBD1 matching over 10 bases. Germline-derived CDR1 and CDR2 are MGHRA and YSYEKL. After removal of 1 base from V and 4 bases from J, the junction contained 6 bases not matched to a gene. This CDR3 contains 16 residues. DNA for the CDR3: TGCGCCAGCAGCCAAGCCTGGACAGGGGGTCTCTATGGCTACACCTTC. Translated, it gives CASSQAWTGGLYGYTF.

The chain combines TRBV6-2 or TRBV6-3 with TRBJ2-7; the D is unclear. The CDR3 is 11 amino acids. Trimming removed 1 base at V and 6 bases at J, with 4 bases between. The germline V gene encodes CDR1 MNHEY and CDR2 SVGEGT. CDR3 in amino acids: CASSYFVEQYF. For the CDR3, the DNA is TGTGCCAGCAGTTACTTCGTCGAGCAGTACTTC.

This chain links TRBV7-2 with TRBJ2-3; D remains ambiguous. V lost 4 bases and J 5 bases, leaving 7 bases between the germline ends. Per germline, CDR1 SGHTA and CDR2 FQGNSA. The CDR3 totals 12 residues. The CDR3 here is CASSSHEDTQYF. The CDR3 DNA is TGTGCCAGCAGCTCCCACGAAGATACGCAGTATTTT.

The genes are TRBV6-5 and TRBJ1-1, with D possibly TRBD1 on 6 matching bases. CDR1 is MNHEY, CDR2 SVGAGI, per germline. The CDR3 has 16 residues. V lost 2 bases and J 3 bases, leaving 16 bases between the germline ends. For the CDR3, the DNA is TGTGCCAGCAGTTACGAGGCAGGGGACGAGGACACTGAAGCTTTCTTT. Protein: CASSYEAGDEDTEAFF.

The gene calls are TRBV11-2 and TRBJ1-3; 8 bases align to TRBD1. The ends lost 2 bases at V and 8 bases at J; junction bases unmatched: 5. The CDR3 loop spans 14 amino acids. Germline V gene data show CDR1 as SGHAT and CDR2 as FQNNGV. For the CDR3, the DNA is TGTGCCAGCAGCTTATCAGGGGGCGATGACACCATATATTTT. Protein product: CASSLSGGDDTIYF. The full variable domain, completed using reference TRBV11-2 and TRBJ1-3, is EAGVAQSPRYKIIEKRQSVAFWCNPISGHATLYWYQQILGQGPKLLIQFQNNGVVDDSQLPKDRFSAERLKGVDSTLKIQPAKLEDSAVYLCASSLSGGDDTIYFGEGSWLTVV.

The chain is built from TRBV6-1 and TRBJ2-1; 11 bases map to TRBD2. Germline trimming cut 6 bases from V and 7 bases from J; bases unmatched to any gene: 11. CDR3 length: 16 amino acids. Germline V gives CDR1 MNHNS, CDR2 SASEGT. CDR3 protein: CASREPSSGRLNEQFF. CDR3 sequence (DNA): TGTGCCAGCAGGGAACCTTCTAGCGGGAGGCTTAATGAGCAGTTCTTC.

This clonotype was detected only a few times. The gene calls are TRBV7-9 and TRBJ1-5; D unclear. Per the germline V gene, CDR1 is SEHNR and CDR2 is FQNEAQ (reference sequence). The CDR3 has 12 amino acids. V shed 5 bases and J shed 11 bases, with 13 bases lying between them. CDR3 loop: CASSQTGAAQHF. The CDR3 nucleotides read TGTGCCAGCAGCCAGACCGGCGCGGCCCAGCATTTT.

This chain joins TRBV5-1 and TRBJ2-3; no reliable D call. The V and J ends lost 7 bases and 2 bases respectively, with 11 bases between them. CDR3 length equals 13 residues. The germline CDR1 and CDR2 sequences are SGHRS and YFSETQ. The CDR3 spells CASGPGHTDTQYF. As DNA, the CDR3 is TGCGCCAGCGGTCCGGGCCACACAGATACGCAGTATTTT.

The chain carries TRBV5-1 and TRBJ2-7; no clear D. In germline, CDR1 is SGHRS, CDR2 YFSETQ. CDR3 size: 14 residues. Between the trimmed V and J ends, which lost 1 base and 0 bases, there was a span of 8 bases. The CDR3 DNA sequence: TGCGCCAGCAGCTTGTGGCAGGCCTCCTACGAGCAGTACTTC. Protein: CASSLWQASYEQYF.

The genes are TRBV19 and TRBJ1-5; D unclear. The CDR3 extends over 13 amino acids. Germline CDR1 and CDR2: LNHDA and SQIVND (reference sequence). The V and J ends lost 2 bases and 3 bases respectively, with 5 bases between them. The CDR3 protein is CASSITFNQPQHF. CDR3 nucleotide sequence: TGTGCCAGTAGTATAACATTCAATCAGCCCCAGCATTTT.

The chain's CDR3 is CASSLEASRALVTQYF. CDR3 DNA sequence: TGTGCCAGCAGCTTAGAGGCTAGCCGGGCCCTTGTGACCCAGTACTTC. The chain joins TRBV7-2 to TRBJ2-5, with a weak D call TRBD2 (5 bases). Germline assignment: CDR1 SGHTA and CDR2 FQGNSA. With 1 base removed from V and 7 bases from J, the gap between germline ends came to 19 bases. This CDR3 region has 16 residues.

V is TRBV7-2 and J is TRBJ2-1; TRBD2 is a possible D gene (6 bases). Trimming took off 0 bases at V and 12 bases at J, with 15 bases between the two ends. The CDR3 is made up of 14 amino acids. Germline CDR1 reads SGHTA; CDR2 reads FQGNSA. This CDR3 is CASSLARRDGWQFF. The CDR3 DNA follows: TGTGCCAGCAGCTTAGCCCGGCGGGACGGGTGGCAGTTCTTC. The full variable domain, completed using reference TRBV7-2 and TRBJ2-1, is GAGVSQSPSNKVTEKGKDVELRCDPISGHTALYWYRQSLGQGLEFLIYFQGNSAPDKSGLPSDRFSAERTGGSVSTLTIQRTQQEDSAVYLCASSLARRDGWQFFGPGTRLTVL.

This clonotype came up a few times. J is TRBJ2-7 and V is TRBV7-9, with D maybe TRBD2 (5 bases). This CDR3 spans 14 amino acids. Between the trimmed V and J ends, which lost 4 bases and 1 base, there was a span of 11 bases. Germline-derived CDR1 and CDR2 are SEHNR and FQNEAQ (reference sequence). The CDR3 region is CASSSDYGSYEQYF. The DNA for the CDR3 is TGTGCCAGCAGCTCCGACTACGGTTCCTACGAGCAGTACTTC.

The chain is built from TRBV28 and TRBJ1-6; 7 bases line up with TRBD1. The CDR3 extends over 17 amino acids. CDR1 is MDHEN, CDR2 SYDVKM, per germline. V was pared by 4 bases and J by 4 bases, with 10 bases of the junction left unmatched. The CDR3 spells CASSSKPPTGYNSPLHF. The CDR3, as DNA: TGTGCCAGCAGTTCCAAACCTCCGACAGGGTATAATTCACCCCTCCACTTT. The full variable domain, completed using reference TRBV28 and TRBJ1-6, is DVKVTQSSRYLVKRTGEKVFLECVQDMDHENMFWYRQDPGLGLRLIYFSYDVKMKEKGDIPEGYSVSREKKERFSLILESASTNQTSMYLCASSSKPPTGYNSPLHFGNGTRLTVT.